This entry is about one TCR beta chain. Its antigen has not been determined. Base qualities are not at hand, and no much larger clone is one base apart. Instead of sorted cells or RNA, genomic DNA extracted from peripheral blood served as the source for amplifying TCR beta rearrangements. Using a mixed TRB-A/B primer pool, multiplex touch-down PCR amplified rearranged TRB sequences covering the V, D and J segments. Illumina adapters and sample indices were attached to the amplicons in two consecutive PCR reactions using Phusion HS II polymerase. Amplicons were gel-purified using the NucleoSpin Gel and PCR Clean-up kit and were subsequently checked with Qubit and an Agilent 2100 Bioanalyzer. The libraries were sequenced on an Illumina MiSeq with 600-cycle, single-indexed, paired-end runs. The paper's data handling went like this. MiXCR versions 2.12 and 3.0.5 were used to process the TRB sequences. Each unique CDR3 nucleotide sequence counted as one clone, and only productive sequences with at least two reads were retained. The repertoire metrics were Shannon diversity, evenness, clonality (defined as one minus evenness), and alpha-parameterized diversity profiles covering alpha 0 to 5. Generation probabilities of clones in paired pre- and post-chemotherapy samples were computed with the IGoR algorithm. The raw public reads went through TCRdb reprocessing: fastp at Q25, MiXCR clone calling, in-frame beta chains kept. Each entry merges the rows of one CDR3 protein and shows their most common DNA and genes. Here the V and J calls rest on TCRdb's processing, not on the authors' analysis. The sample records 11,000 or so distinct CDR3 sequences, roughly 25% of which are singletons. The ten biggest clones cover about 2.1% of the sample.

The record originates from a study of T cell repertoires in aging, cancer and after chemotherapy (dated by TCRdb to between 2018 and 2020). Background for the entire study: Six donor age groups were covered, ranging from 30 or younger up to 70 or older, and each group contained at least three individuals. Control TCR repertoires from healthy donors were recorded over several months to years, and clear clonal overlap was observed across re-sampling. To examine immunoaging and T cell reconstitution after chemotherapy, the study profiled TCR beta repertoires in peripheral blood from healthy donors and cancer patients. Alongside fewer than 100 healthy donors serving as a reference group, the cohort included roughly 220 cancer patients, of whom 90 to 94 had hematological cancers and about 130 had solid cancers. The full dataset contained 8.5 million to 10 million TCR reads. Paper-wide results and their limitations: In healthy donors, the decline in TCR diversity with age was mainly due to loss of richness, whereas in cancer patients loss of evenness also played a role. Significantly lower blood TCR diversity and higher clonality were observed in untreated patients with hematological or solid cancers than in age-matched healthy donors. In both cancer cohorts, median generation probability rose over the chemotherapy interval, which suggests that the repertoire was reconstituted through rebound thymic output. The authors noted that the repertoire data do not allow conclusions about immunological memory after chemotherapy.

Based on the germline V gene (reference sequence), the CDR1 and CDR2 sequences are SGHKS and YYEKEE. At the junction V is shortened by 0 bases and J by 4 bases, with 14 bases in between. The CDR3 goes from the cysteine to the phenylalanine over 16 residues. This entry keeps only the CDR3 DNA: 48 bases, framed from base 1. The sequenced sample consisted of blood. Rearrangement joined TRBV5-5 to TRBJ1-5, with the D gene too uncertain to name. This sequence originates from a human donor in good health. The sequence in DNA is TGTGCCAGCAGCTTGGGACAAGGGATGGGGAATCAGCCCCAGCATTTT. It encodes CASSLGQGMGNQPQHF.